These T cell receptor beta chains were read from a single sample in a study of T cell responses to AZD1222 COVID-19 vaccine. Measured with immunoSEQ multiplex PCR; TCRdb has only the in-frame clones, and not every one. The profile shows 95,000 to 150,000 clones, roughly 93% of them singletons. The sequencing used peripheral blood, collected on day 0 of AZD1222 vaccination. All receptors come from an adult in good health. CDR3s include the opening cysteine and the closing phenylalanine or tryptophan. D genes are given only for firm matches. Size is omitted from some rows. Given values are once, few, many or a class for expanded clones.

CDR3: CASSRGTDGNQPQHF; DNA: TGTGCCAGTAGTAGGGGGACGGACGGCAATCAGCCCCAGCATTTT; V: TRBV19; size: .; J: TRBJ1-5; D: .
CDR3: CASSLLTLQGSLGEKLFF; DNA: TGTGCCAGCTCCCTCCTCACCCTGCAGGGGAGCCTTGGGGAAAAACTGTTTTTT; V: TRBV2; size: .; J: TRBJ1-4; D: .
CDR3: CASSIEARGISSGANVLTF; DNA: TGTGCCAGTAGTATAGAAGCCCGGGGGATAAGCTCTGGGGCCAACGTCCTGACTTTC; V: TRBV19; size: once; J: TRBJ2-6; D: .
CDR3: CASSYPPKGLAGNTIYF; DNA: TGTGCCAGCAGTTACCCCCCGAAGGGTTTAGCTGGAAACACCATATATTTT; V: TRBV6-2/TRBV6-3; size: .; J: TRBJ1-3; D: .
CDR3: CASSLPGLPYEQYF; DNA: TGTGCCAGCAGCCTCCCGGGACTCCCCTACGAGCAGTACTTC; V: TRBV3-1/TRBV3-2; size: .; J: TRBJ2-7; D: .
CDR3: CASSRSEYYNSPLHF; DNA: TGTGCCAGCAGCCGCTCGGAGTACTATAATTCACCCCTCCACTTT; V: TRBV3-1/TRBV3-2; size: .; J: TRBJ1-6; D: .
CDR3: CASSIGLTGYNSPLHF; DNA: TGTGCCAGTAGTATAGGATTGACAGGGTATAATTCACCCCTCCACTTT; V: TRBV19; size: .; J: TRBJ1-6; D: TRBD1
CDR3: CASSYSSTVDQPQHF; DNA: TGTGCCAGCAGTTACTCGAGCACAGTTGATCAGCCCCAGCATTTT; V: TRBV6-5; size: .; J: TRBJ1-5; D: .
CDR3: CASSQASGAYNEQFF; DNA: TGTGCCAGCAGCCAAGCTAGCGGGGCCTACAATGAGCAGTTCTTC; V: TRBV4-2; size: .; J: TRBJ2-1; D: TRBD2
CDR3: CASRGDSYYGYTF; DNA: TGTGCCAGCAGGGGGGACAGTTACTATGGCTACACCTTC; V: TRBV2; size: .; J: TRBJ1-2; D: TRBD1
CDR3: CASRTSRQGLTYGYTF; DNA: TGTGCCAGCAGGACCTCAAGACAGGGGCTTACCTATGGCTACACCTTC; V: TRBV28; size: .; J: TRBJ1-2; D: TRBD1
CDR3: CATSKGGGYGYTF; DNA: TGTGCCACCAGTAAGGGAGGAGGATATGGCTACACCTTC; V: TRBV15; size: .; J: TRBJ1-2; D: .
CDR3: CASSLRPLLAGYTDTQYF; DNA: TGTGCCAGCAGCTTGAGGCCCCTTCTAGCGGGGTACACAGATACGCAGTATTTT; V: TRBV7-3; size: .; J: TRBJ2-3; D: TRBD2
CDR3: CAWSVGGAGDFYEQYF; DNA: TGTGCCTGGAGCGTAGGTGGGGCAGGGGATTTCTACGAGCAGTACTTC; V: TRBV30; size: .; J: TRBJ2-7; D: .
CDR3: CASSSQGAETQYF; DNA: TGTGCCAGCAGTTCACAGGGGGCTGAGACCCAGTACTTC; V: TRBV27; size: few; J: TRBJ2-5; D: TRBD1
CDR3: CASSQAPPGQGNYGYTF; DNA: TGTGCCAGCAGCCAAGCCCCTCCGGGACAGGGTAACTATGGCTACACCTTC; V: TRBV3-1/TRBV3-2; size: .; J: TRBJ1-2; D: TRBD1
CDR3: CATSDRQGRSGANVLTF; DNA: TGTGCCACCAGTGACAGACAGGGCCGCTCTGGGGCCAACGTCCTGACTTTC; V: TRBV24-1; size: .; J: TRBJ2-6; D: TRBD1
CDR3: CASSSTQNYGYTF; DNA: TGCGCCAGCAGCTCCACCCAGAACTATGGCTACACCTTC; V: TRBV5-1; size: .; J: TRBJ1-2; D: .
CDR3: CASTPRGRGSNQPQHF; DNA: TGTGCCAGCACCCCTAGGGGGCGGGGGAGCAATCAGCCCCAGCATTTT; V: TRBV6-2/TRBV6-3; size: .; J: TRBJ1-5; D: TRBD1
CDR3: CASSEGTDTQYF; DNA: TGTGCCAGCAGCGAGGGGACAGATACGCAGTATTTT; V: TRBV5-4; size: .; J: TRBJ2-3; D: .
CDR3: CASSEGRGLDQPQHF; DNA: TGTGCCAGCAGTGAGGGCAGGGGGCTGGATCAGCCCCAGCATTTT; V: TRBV2; size: .; J: TRBJ1-5; D: TRBD1
CDR3: CASTLGINTGELFF; DNA: TGTGCCAGTACCCTCGGGATTAACACCGGGGAGCTGTTTTTT; V: TRBV19; size: .; J: TRBJ2-2; D: .
CDR3: CASSQLQGIEETQYF; DNA: TGTGCCAGCTCCCAACTTCAGGGCATCGAGGAGACCCAGTACTTC; V: TRBV18; size: .; J: TRBJ2-5; D: .
CDR3: CASSLEGGSGNTIYF; DNA: TGCGCCAGCAGCTTGGAGGGGGGCTCTGGAAACACCATATATTTT; V: TRBV5-1; size: .; J: TRBJ1-3; D: .
CDR3: CASSNQGTYNEQFF; DNA: TGTGCCAGTAGTAACCAGGGCACCTACAATGAGCAGTTCTTC; V: TRBV19; size: .; J: TRBJ2-1; D: .
CDR3: CSTQKNTEAFF; DNA: TGCAGCACGCAAAAGAACACTGAAGCTTTCTTT; V: TRBV29-1; size: .; J: TRBJ1-1; D: .
CDR3: CASSQVGGSDEKLFF; DNA: TGCGCCAGCAGCCAAGTAGGGGGCTCGGATGAAAAACTGTTTTTT; V: TRBV4-3; size: .; J: TRBJ1-4; D: TRBD1
CDR3: CASEEGLSTEAFF; DNA: TGTGCCAGCGAGGAGGGTTTGTCGACTGAAGCTTTCTTT; V: TRBV2; size: .; J: TRBJ1-1; D: .
CDR3: CASSMRLMAGFYTEAFF; DNA: TGTGCCAGTAGTATGAGGTTAATGGCAGGCTTCTACACTGAAGCTTTCTTT; V: TRBV19; size: .; J: TRBJ1-1; D: .
CDR3: CASSFYRDTGELFF; DNA: TGTGCCAGCAGTTTCTACAGGGACACCGGGGAGCTGTTTTTT; V: TRBV6-5; size: .; J: TRBJ2-2; D: .
CDR3: CASSSTAGTGGGETQYF; DNA: TGCGCCAGCAGCTCGACCGCGGGGACAGGGGGCGGAGAGACCCAGTACTTC; V: TRBV5-1; size: .; J: TRBJ2-5; D: TRBD1
CDR3: CASSPPSQGWGTEAFF; DNA: TGTGCCAGCTCACCACCGTCACAGGGTTGGGGCACTGAAGCTTTCTTT; V: TRBV18; size: .; J: TRBJ1-1; D: .
CDR3: CASSVGQGYEPQHF; DNA: TGCGCCAGCAGCGTGGGACAGGGGTACGAGCCCCAGCATTTT; V: TRBV5-1; size: few; J: TRBJ1-5; D: TRBD1
CDR3: CASSLAMDRAYGYTF; DNA: TGTGCCAGCAGTTTGGCGATGGACAGGGCCTATGGCTACACCTTC; V: TRBV27; size: .; J: TRBJ1-2; D: TRBD1
CDR3: CASSFRDRQTGELFF; DNA: TGTGCCAGCAGCTTCCGGGACAGACAAACCGGGGAGCTGTTTTTT; V: TRBV5-6; size: .; J: TRBJ2-2; D: TRBD1
CDR3: CASSLEPSGFSYNEQFF; DNA: TGTGCCAGCAGCTTAGAACCTAGCGGATTCTCCTACAATGAGCAGTTCTTC; V: TRBV11-3; size: .; J: TRBJ2-1; D: TRBD2
CDR3: CASSWDRGYGYTF; DNA: TGTGCCAGCAGCTGGGACAGGGGATATGGCTACACCTTC; V: TRBV11-3; size: few; J: TRBJ1-2; D: TRBD1
CDR3: CAISDRQLNEKLFF; DNA: TGTGCCATCAGTGATAGACAGCTTAATGAAAAACTGTTTTTT; V: TRBV10-3; size: .; J: TRBJ1-4; D: .
CDR3: CASSPQTGSDYGYTF; DNA: TGTGCCAGCAGCCCTCAGACAGGTTCGGACTATGGCTACACCTTC; V: TRBV7-9; size: .; J: TRBJ1-2; D: .
CDR3: CASSQEPENTEAFF; DNA: TGTGCCAGCAGCCAAGAGCCTGAAAACACTGAAGCTTTCTTT; V: TRBV3-1/TRBV3-2; size: .; J: TRBJ1-1; D: .
CDR3: CASSPGQGSQEQFF; DNA: TGTGCCAGCAGCCCGGGACAGGGGTCTCAAGAGCAGTTCTTC; V: TRBV7-9; size: .; J: TRBJ2-1; D: TRBD1
CDR3: CASSPQVNSYNEQFF; DNA: TGTGCCAGCAGCCCTCAGGTAAACTCCTACAATGAGCAGTTCTTC; V: TRBV9; size: .; J: TRBJ2-1; D: .
CDR3: CASSSRRGLTNQPQHF; DNA: TGTGCCAGTAGTAGCCGGAGGGGGTTGACCAATCAGCCCCAGCATTTT; V: TRBV19; size: .; J: TRBJ1-5; D: .
CDR3: CASSLDTGENQPQHF; DNA: TGCGCCAGCAGCTTGGATACAGGGGAAAATCAGCCCCAGCATTTT; V: TRBV5-1; size: .; J: TRBJ1-5; D: TRBD1
CDR3: CASSLGGLLNTEAFF; DNA: TGTGCCAGCAGTTTAGGTGGTCTTCTGAACACTGAAGCTTTCTTT; V: TRBV27; size: .; J: TRBJ1-1; D: .
CDR3: CASSLYPSGAARSYNEQFF; DNA: TGTGCCAGCAGCTTATACCCTAGCGGGGCTGCCCGTTCCTACAATGAGCAGTTCTTC; V: TRBV7-3; size: .; J: TRBJ2-1; D: TRBD2
CDR3: CASSFADPNTEAFF; DNA: TGTGCCAGTAGTTTTGCGGACCCGAACACTGAAGCTTTCTTT; V: TRBV19; size: .; J: TRBJ1-1; D: .
CDR3: CASSYLTTGAYGYTF; DNA: TGTGCCAGCAGTTACTTGACCACAGGGGCCTATGGCTACACCTTC; V: TRBV6-5; size: .; J: TRBJ1-2; D: TRBD1
CDR3: CAWSVLSVRGEQFF; DNA: TGTGCCTGGAGTGTACTAAGCGTCAGGGGTGAGCAGTTCTTC; V: TRBV30; size: once; J: TRBJ2-1; D: .
CDR3: CASSYDLTKGSYNSPLHF; DNA: TGTGCCAGCAGTTACGACCTTACGAAGGGCTCCTATAATTCACCCCTCCACTTT; V: TRBV6-2/TRBV6-3; size: .; J: TRBJ1-6; D: .
CDR3: CASSQDKTVPYGYTF; DNA: TGTGCCAGCAGCCAAGATAAGACAGTTCCCTATGGCTACACCTTC; V: TRBV4-2; size: once; J: TRBJ1-2; D: .
CDR3: CASGLVAEGRIIYF; DNA: TGTGCTAGTGGTTTGGTAGCGGAAGGGAGGATCATTTACTTC; V: TRBV12-5; size: .; J: TRBJ1-2; D: .
CDR3: CASSLNLNTEAFF; DNA: TGTGCCAGCAGCTTGAATCTGAACACTGAAGCTTTCTTT; V: TRBV5-6; size: once; J: TRBJ1-1; D: .